Detailed here is one T cell receptor beta chain. This clone was seen once. This clone's antigen is unknown. Per-base quality was not reported, and no clone a single base away is much larger than it. This specimen comes from a study of blood T cell repertoires in COVID-19 (dated by TCRdb to about 2020). In terms of the full investigation: Collaborator samples came from the United States, Italy and Spain and covered acute and convalescent phases of COVID-19. The material from the prospective study consisted of cDNA or gDNA derived from T cells, B-cell-depleted T cells, or PBMCs. Subjects who had been exposed to COVID-19, were actively infected with it, or had recovered from it provided the deeply sampled blood TCRbeta repertoires that made up the dataset. The repertoires were made available in a free public database intended to serve as a resource for research on the immune response to SARS-CoV-2. Samples were obtained from the ongoing ImmuneRACE study (first 160 participants) and from some 1,200 subjects provided by 6 global collaborators. The sample metadata nearly always contained a de-identified subject ID, COVID-19 status, age in years and sex. Where available, HLA class I and class II types were obtained from metadata supplied by the sample provider rather than from assay-based typing.

Collaborating institutions collected whole blood in K2EDTA tubes following their own protocols. For TCRbeta analysis, collaborator samples were shipped as frozen whole blood, as isolated PBMCs, or as DNA extracted from either sample type. What the study reported, not specific to this receptor: How much clinical and demographic metadata was included differed by source and by participant, and the metadata was provided uncurated.

Germline trimming amounts to 4 bases on V and 7 bases on J, with 9 as the count of junction bases outside the gene matches. Counted from cysteine to phenylalanine, this CDR3 has 14 amino acids. The kept DNA is CDR3 alone, 42 bases in frame from the first base. CDR1 is given as SGHKS and CDR2 as YYEKEE, both from the germline V gene (reference sequence). The immunoSEQ Assay, a bias-controlled multiplex PCR, was used to amplify TCRbeta CDR3 regions from genomic DNA. For the original study's pipeline: The number of nucleated cells in each sample was estimated by amplification of reference gene primers within the assay. To quantify the absolute abundance of each unique TCRbeta CDR3 rearrangement, sequence reads were collapsed and filtered. For each sample, productive Simpson clonality was calculated by taking the square root of Simpson's diversity index across productive rearrangements. Not all clones reach the TCRdb copy of this immuneACCESS table, which keeps in-frame sequences only. Checked studies attribute under half of the gap to unresolved V genes and leave the rest unexplained. V, J and clone size derive from that table, while D and trimming were established from the DNA sequence. This sample holds 88,000 or so clones; about 85% were observed only once. The ten largest clones add up to 3.8% of the sample.

The receptor chain draws on TRBV5-5 and TRBJ2-3; 7 central nucleotides agree with TRBD1. This TCR was sampled from a man in his 60s with acute or convalescent COVID-19. The sequenced material came from peripheral blood. The DNA reads TGTGCCAGCAGCCGAGTTACAGGGGTAAATACGCAGTATTTT. Translated, this is CASSRVTGVNTQYF.